This is a list of T cell receptor beta chains from one sample in a study of T-cell reconstitution after alpha-beta-depleted transplantation in children. TCRdb reanalysed the PCR reads using MiXCR and keeps one entry per CDR3 protein. Of hundreds of thousands of distinct CDR3 sequences detected, 10% to 15% appear once; the ten largest clones hold 2.2%. Material: PBMCs, mostly from graft donor cells, obtained 360 days after TCRalphabeta/CD19-depleted stem cell transplant. These receptors were collected from a male patient younger than 18 who had a stem cell transplant for acute myeloid leukemia, so the T cells may come from the graft donor. CDR3s include the opening cysteine and the closing phenylalanine or tryptophan. D genes are given only for firm matches. Only some rows state a clone size, as once, few, many or a class for expanded clones.

D gene: .
J gene: TRBJ2-3
clone size: .
CDR3 length: 17
V gene: TRBV12-3/TRBV12-4
CDR3 DNA: TGTGCCAGCAGTGCCCCAAAAGGACTCGCTGGAACAGATACGCAGTATTTT
CDR3 protein: CASSAPKGLAGTDTQYF

D gene: .
J gene: TRBJ1-5
clone size: few
CDR3 length: 13
V gene: TRBV30
CDR3 DNA: TGTGCCTGGAGTGACGGGGGTATTAAGCCCCAGCATTTT
CDR3 protein: CAWSDGGIKPQHF

D gene: TRBD1
J gene: TRBJ2-5
clone size: many
CDR3 length: 16
V gene: TRBV12-3/TRBV12-4
CDR3 DNA: TGTGCCAGCAGTACTTGGACAGGGGTGGAGGAAGAGACCCAGTACTTC
CDR3 protein: CASSTWTGVEEETQYF

D gene: .
J gene: TRBJ2-7
clone size: .
CDR3 length: 15
V gene: TRBV10-3
CDR3 DNA: TGTGCCATCAGTGAGTCGGGGGCGCTTGGGAACGAGCAGTACTTC
CDR3 protein: CAISESGALGNEQYF

D gene: .
J gene: TRBJ2-7
clone size: .
CDR3 length: 13
V gene: TRBV20-1
CDR3 DNA: TGCAGTGCTAGAGTTCTCTTCTCCTACGAGCAGTACTTC
CDR3 protein: CSARVLFSYEQYF

D gene: .
J gene: TRBJ2-3
clone size: .
CDR3 length: 14
V gene: TRBV12-3/TRBV12-4
CDR3 DNA: TGTGCCAGCAGTTCAAGACAGATTACAGATACGCAGTATTTT
CDR3 protein: CASSSRQITDTQYF

D gene: TRBD2
J gene: TRBJ2-5
clone size: few
CDR3 length: 17
V gene: TRBV9
CDR3 DNA: TGTGCCAGCAGCCAAGGACTAGCGGGAGGGCCGTGGGAGACCCAGTACTTC
CDR3 protein: CASSQGLAGGPWETQYF

D gene: TRBD1
J gene: TRBJ2-7
clone size: .
CDR3 length: 16
V gene: TRBV5-6
CDR3 DNA: TGTGCCAGCAGCTGGCCCGGACAGGGAACCGCCTACGAGCAGTACTTC
CDR3 protein: CASSWPGQGTAYEQYF

D gene: TRBD1
J gene: TRBJ1-2
clone size: many
CDR3 length: 15
V gene: TRBV28
CDR3 DNA: TGTGCCAGCAGTTTAGACTGGACAGGGGAAAGAGGCTACACCTTC
CDR3 protein: CASSLDWTGERGYTF

D gene: TRBD2
J gene: TRBJ2-1
clone size: many
CDR3 length: 16
V gene: TRBV20-1
CDR3 DNA: TGCAGTGCCATCCCGGGGGCTAGCGGGAGGTCCAATGAGCAGTTCTTC
CDR3 protein: CSAIPGASGRSNEQFF

D gene: .
J gene: TRBJ2-7
clone size: .
CDR3 length: 14
V gene: TRBV3-1
CDR3 DNA: TGTGCCAGCAGCCATAGCACAGTAGCCTACGAGCAGTACTTC
CDR3 protein: CASSHSTVAYEQYF

D gene: .
J gene: TRBJ2-4
clone size: .
CDR3 length: 13
V gene: TRBV29-1
CDR3 DNA: TGCAGCGTTGGTAGCACGGCCAAAAACATTCAGTACTTC
CDR3 protein: CSVGSTAKNIQYF

D gene: TRBD2
J gene: TRBJ2-7
clone size: .
CDR3 length: 14
V gene: TRBV20-1
CDR3 DNA: TGCAGTGCTCTTCGACTAGCGGGAAGCTACGAGCAGTACTTC
CDR3 protein: CSALRLAGSYEQYF

D gene: .
J gene: TRBJ1-1
clone size: .
CDR3 length: 14
V gene: TRBV9
CDR3 DNA: TGTGCCAGCAGCCGAGATGGGGAAGGCGCTGAAGCTTTCTTT
CDR3 protein: CASSRDGEGAEAFF

D gene: .
J gene: TRBJ1-5
clone size: .
CDR3 length: 20
V gene: TRBV5-6
CDR3 DNA: TGTGCCAGCAGCTCGAATCCCAGGGGCCGGGGGATATATAGCAATCAGCCCCAGCATTTT
CDR3 protein: CASSSNPRGRGIYSNQPQHF

D gene: TRBD2
J gene: TRBJ2-4
clone size: many
CDR3 length: 17
V gene: TRBV7-2
CDR3 DNA: TGTGCCAGCAGCTCTCCGACTAGCGGGAGGGCGCAAAACATTCAGTACTTC
CDR3 protein: CASSSPTSGRAQNIQYF

D gene: TRBD1
J gene: TRBJ2-7
clone size: many
CDR3 length: 15
V gene: TRBV4-3
CDR3 DNA: TGCGCCAGCAGCCATCCCGGGACAGACCCATCAGAGCAGTACTTC
CDR3 protein: CASSHPGTDPSEQYF

D gene: .
J gene: TRBJ1-6
clone size: .
CDR3 length: 12
V gene: TRBV29-1
CDR3 DNA: TGCAGCGTTGGGGGGTATAATTCACCCCTCCACTTT
CDR3 protein: CSVGGYNSPLHF

D gene: TRBD2
J gene: TRBJ2-1
clone size: many
CDR3 length: 13
V gene: TRBV7-9
CDR3 DNA: TGTGCCAGCAGCTTCTGGCGGGGGGATGAGCAGTTCTTC
CDR3 protein: CASSFWRGDEQFF

D gene: .
J gene: TRBJ2-1
clone size: many
CDR3 length: 11
V gene: TRBV29-1
CDR3 DNA: TGCAGCGCACACGAGACAATTGAGCAGTTCTTC
CDR3 protein: CSAHETIEQFF

D gene: .
J gene: TRBJ2-1
clone size: .
CDR3 length: 15
V gene: TRBV28
CDR3 DNA: TGTGCCAGCAGTCTACCGGGACCGGCCTACAATGAGCAGTTCTTC
CDR3 protein: CASSLPGPAYNEQFF

D gene: TRBD2
J gene: TRBJ2-7
clone size: .
CDR3 length: 17
V gene: TRBV12-3/TRBV12-4
CDR3 DNA: TGTGCCAGCAGTCGAAGATCTAGCGGGAACTGGGCCTACGAGCAGTACTTC
CDR3 protein: CASSRRSSGNWAYEQYF

D gene: .
J gene: TRBJ2-7
clone size: many
CDR3 length: 14
V gene: TRBV6-5
CDR3 DNA: TGTGCCAGCAGTTACTCGACAGGAGCCTACGAGCAGTACTTC
CDR3 protein: CASSYSTGAYEQYF

D gene: .
J gene: TRBJ2-2
clone size: .
CDR3 length: 18
V gene: TRBV11-2
CDR3 DNA: TGTGCCAGCAGCCAATTGTCACTACGTCGGGTAGACACCGGGGAGCTGTTTTTT
CDR3 protein: CASSQLSLRRVDTGELFF

D gene: TRBD1
J gene: TRBJ2-1
clone size: .
CDR3 length: 15
V gene: TRBV28
CDR3 DNA: TGTGCCAGCAGTTCTCGGATGGGACAGGGCTATGAGCAGTTCTTC
CDR3 protein: CASSSRMGQGYEQFF

D gene: .
J gene: TRBJ2-3
clone size: few
CDR3 length: 15
V gene: TRBV21-1
CDR3 DNA: TGTGCCAGCAGCTCCGTCTTGGGTCAAAGAGATACGCAGTATTTT
CDR3 protein: CASSSVLGQRDTQYF

D gene: .
J gene: TRBJ2-3
clone size: .
CDR3 length: 12
V gene: TRBV5-1
CDR3 DNA: TGCGCCAGCAGCATGAGGACAGATACGCAGTATTTT
CDR3 protein: CASSMRTDTQYF

D gene: TRBD2
J gene: TRBJ2-7
clone size: .
CDR3 length: 17
V gene: TRBV4-3
CDR3 DNA: TGCGCCAGCAGCCAAGGGGCGGGAGGGCCGCCCTCCTACGAGCAGTACTTC
CDR3 protein: CASSQGAGGPPSYEQYF

D gene: .
J gene: TRBJ1-5
clone size: few
CDR3 length: 13
V gene: TRBV6-6
CDR3 DNA: TGTGCCAGCAGTTACCCGATAGGGCAGCCCCAGCATTTT
CDR3 protein: CASSYPIGQPQHF

D gene: .
J gene: TRBJ1-5
clone size: .
CDR3 length: 15
V gene: TRBV7-9
CDR3 DNA: TGTGCCAGCAGCTTAGACAGGTTGGGCAATCAGCCCCAGCATTTT
CDR3 protein: CASSLDRLGNQPQHF

D gene: .
J gene: TRBJ2-3
clone size: few
CDR3 length: 15
V gene: TRBV5-1
CDR3 DNA: TGCGCCAGCAGCTTGGGGCTACTTAGCGAGGATACGCAGTATTTT
CDR3 protein: CASSLGLLSEDTQYF

D gene: TRBD1
J gene: TRBJ1-5
clone size: .
CDR3 length: 19
V gene: TRBV6-2/TRBV6-3
CDR3 DNA: TGTGCCAGCACTACTGCCCCGGGACAGGGGCGACAATTTTATCAGCCCCAGCATTTT
CDR3 protein: CASTTAPGQGRQFYQPQHF

D gene: TRBD1
J gene: TRBJ2-3
clone size: few
CDR3 length: 13
V gene: TRBV29-1
CDR3 DNA: TGCAGCGTTGGGGACAGGGCTAGAGATACGCAGTATTTT
CDR3 protein: CSVGDRARDTQYF

D gene: .
J gene: TRBJ2-5
clone size: once
CDR3 length: 16
V gene: TRBV11-3
CDR3 DNA: TGTGCCAGCAGCTTCAAACCCGGACAGAACCAAGAGACCCAGTACTTC
CDR3 protein: CASSFKPGQNQETQYF

D gene: .
J gene: TRBJ2-1
clone size: .
CDR3 length: 13
V gene: TRBV6-4
CDR3 DNA: TGTGCCAGCAGTGAATCGACAGTCAGTGGGCAGTTCTTC
CDR3 protein: CASSESTVSGQFF

D gene: TRBD2
J gene: TRBJ2-3
clone size: many
CDR3 length: 19
V gene: TRBV9
CDR3 DNA: TGTGCCAGCTCCACACTGCCCTACCTACTAGCGGGAGACACAGATACGCAGTATTTT
CDR3 protein: CASSTLPYLLAGDTDTQYF

D gene: TRBD1
J gene: TRBJ2-1
clone size: few
CDR3 length: 16
V gene: TRBV24-1
CDR3 DNA: TGTGCCACCAGTGATTTAGGGACAGCTCCTTACAATGAGCAGTTCTTC
CDR3 protein: CATSDLGTAPYNEQFF

D gene: TRBD2
J gene: TRBJ2-3
clone size: .
CDR3 length: 15
V gene: TRBV7-6
CDR3 DNA: TGTGCCAGCAGCCGACTAGCGGGATGGACAGATACGCAGTATTTT
CDR3 protein: CASSRLAGWTDTQYF

D gene: .
J gene: TRBJ1-2
clone size: few
CDR3 length: 14
V gene: TRBV6-1
CDR3 DNA: TGTGCCAGCGTGCCGTCGGGGGCGAAGGATGGCTACACCTTC
CDR3 protein: CASVPSGAKDGYTF

D gene: .
J gene: TRBJ2-1
clone size: once
CDR3 length: 16
V gene: TRBV2
CDR3 DNA: TGTGCCAGCAGTGACGGCGTACCCAAGAGTTACAATGAGCAGTTCTTC
CDR3 protein: CASSDGVPKSYNEQFF

D gene: .
J gene: TRBJ2-1
clone size: many
CDR3 length: 13
V gene: TRBV11-3
CDR3 DNA: TGTGCCAGCAGCCCGACTAAAAACAATGAGCAGTTCTTC
CDR3 protein: CASSPTKNNEQFF

D gene: TRBD1
J gene: TRBJ2-7
clone size: .
CDR3 length: 16
V gene: TRBV5-1
CDR3 DNA: TGCGCCAGCAGCTTGGTAACCAGGACAGGGCCCTACGAGCAGTACTTC
CDR3 protein: CASSLVTRTGPYEQYF

D gene: .
J gene: TRBJ2-1
clone size: few
CDR3 length: 16
V gene: TRBV7-2
CDR3 DNA: TGTGCCAGCAGCCAGGACTCAATAAGCTCCTACAATGAGCAGTTCTTC
CDR3 protein: CASSQDSISSYNEQFF

D gene: .
J gene: TRBJ2-1
clone size: once
CDR3 length: 18
V gene: TRBV9
CDR3 DNA: TGTGCCAGCAGCGTAGTGCCCAGCGGCCATAGCTCCTACAATGAGCATTTCTTC
CDR3 protein: CASSVVPSGHSSYNEHFF

D gene: TRBD2
J gene: TRBJ2-7
clone size: many
CDR3 length: 17
V gene: TRBV28
CDR3 DNA: TGTGCCAGCAGCTGCAGGGGACTAGCGGGAGGGCCACGCGAGCAGTACTTC
CDR3 protein: CASSCRGLAGGPREQYF